This TCR beta chain was documented in a study of blood T cell repertoires in COVID-19. As for the study in general: The United States, Italy and Spain were the sources of the acute and convalescent COVID-19 samples. PBMCs, B-cell-depleted T cells, or T cells were the source of the cDNA or gDNA that made up the material.

As processed by the authors: Amplified reference gene primers provided the basis for estimating nucleated cell counts. Some clones are missing from TCRdb's copy, which holds only in-frame ones; the method was immunoSEQ multiplex PCR. V, J and clone size reflect that table, while D and trimming were determined from the DNA. The sample shows under 250,000 clones, almost 90% of them seen only once. Germline V gene data show CDR1 as SGHTS and CDR2 as YDEGEE. Trimming stripped 4 bases from V and 5 bases from J, with 11 bases between. This CDR3 comprises 13 residues. V and J are TRBV5-8 and TRBJ2-3; TRBD2 is a possible D gene (6 bases). This sequence was found in a man older than 75 with acute or convalescent COVID-19. Sequenced: peripheral blood. CDR3 sequence reads: CASSLALVDTQYF. DNA of the CDR3: TGTGCCAGCAGCCTAGCGTTAGTAGATACGCAGTATTTT.